These T cell receptor beta chains were read from a single sample in a study of blood T cell repertoires in COVID-19. The data were produced by immunoSEQ multiplex PCR, yet TCRdb's version contains in-frame clones alone and is incomplete. The sample records about 120,000 clones, 85% being singletons. The specimen sequenced was peripheral blood. These receptors were taken from a man aged 35-49 years with acute or convalescent COVID-19. Each CDR3 is given with its conserved first and last residue. D genes are given only for firm matches. Clone size is not always given. Where it is, it says once, few, many or a class for expanded clones.

>NA|TRBV10-2|TRBJ2-2|TRBD2
TGCGCCAGCCGGAGGACTAGCTGGAACACCGGGGAGCTGTTTTTT
CASRRTSWNTGELFF
>NA|TRBV30|TRBJ1-5|NA
TGTGCCTGGAGTCCTCAGGGGTTAGGGAATCAGCCCCAGCATTTT
CAWSPQGLGNQPQHF
>few|TRBV2|TRBJ1-4|NA
TGTGCCAGCACCGCAGGGGCAACTAATGAAAAACTGTTTTTT
CASTAGATNEKLFF
>NA|TRBV4-3|TRBJ1-6|NA
TGCGCCAGCAGCCGCAGACAGTCTGGCGATTCACCCCTCCACTTT
CASSRRQSGDSPLHF
>NA|TRBV5-1|TRBJ1-2|NA
TGCGCCAGCAGCCCGGGGGTTTATGGCTACACCTTC
CASSPGVYGYTF
>NA|TRBV12-3/TRBV12-4|TRBJ1-1|TRBD1
TGTGCCAGCCAGGGGGCGCCGGCTGAAGCTTTCTTT
CASQGAPAEAFF
>NA|TRBV14|TRBJ1-2|NA
TGTGCCAGCAGCTCACTTTATGGCTACACCTTC
CASSSLYGYTF
>NA|TRBV18|TRBJ2-7|TRBD1
TGTGCCAGCACTGCTGTTTTCGGGACAGGGGGCCACGGGGGGAACTACGAGCAGTACTTC
CASTAVFGTGGHGGNYEQYF
>NA|TRBV6-2/TRBV6-3|TRBJ1-1|NA
TGTGCCAGCAGTCCCCATGTGGGCAGTCTGGGAGGGACTGAAGCTTTCTTT
CASSPHVGSLGGTEAFF
>NA|TRBV6-5|TRBJ2-5|TRBD2
TGTGCCAGCAGTTACATGGCTAGCGGGCAAGAGACCCAGTACTTC
CASSYMASGQETQYF
>NA|TRBV10-2|TRBJ1-2|TRBD1
TGCGCCAGCAGGGACTTACAGGGGGCTTGGGGCTACACCTTC
CASRDLQGAWGYTF
>NA|TRBV6-4|TRBJ1-1|TRBD1
TGTGCCAGCAAGCTCACAGGGGAAATGAACACTGAAGCTTTCTTT
CASKLTGEMNTEAFF
>NA|TRBV28|TRBJ1-4|TRBD1
TGTGCCAGCAGAATCCTAGGGGGCGGAGATGAAAAACTGTTTTTT
CASRILGGGDEKLFF
>few|TRBV5-1|TRBJ1-2|NA
TGCGCCAGCAGCTTGTTAGGGGAAAGGGGTGGCTACACCTTC
CASSLLGERGGYTF
>NA|TRBV5-6|TRBJ1-5|NA
TGTGCCAGCAGCCGGGGAGGGAGAATTAATCAGCCCCAGCATTTT
CASSRGGRINQPQHF
>NA|TRBV19|TRBJ2-7|NA
TGTGCCAGTAGGTCGGCAGGGGAAATCTACGAGCAGTACTTC
CASRSAGEIYEQYF
>NA|TRBV18|TRBJ2-1|TRBD2
TGTGCCAGCTCACCACCTACTAGCGGGCGCCTGAGCTCCTACAATGAGCAGTTCTTC
CASSPPTSGRLSSYNEQFF
>many|TRBV6-5|TRBJ2-2|NA
TGTGCCAGCAGTTACAGTCGTCTACGGGGGACCGGGGAGCTGTTTTTT
CASSYSRLRGTGELFF
>NA|TRBV29-1|TRBJ1-2|NA
TGCAGCGTTGATTCTCCCGGGGGTAGTTCCACCTTC
CSVDSPGGSSTF
>NA|TRBV5-1|TRBJ2-3|TRBD2
TGCGCCAGCAGCTTGGGCGGGAGGCAGGCAGATACGCAGTATTTT
CASSLGGRQADTQYF
>NA|TRBV18|TRBJ2-1|NA
TGTGCCAGCGCACAGGGAGTTGCCTACAATGAGCAGTTCTTC
CASAQGVAYNEQFF
>NA|TRBV28|TRBJ1-3|TRBD1
TGTGCCAGCTACAGGGGGACCACTGGAAACACCATATATTTT
CASYRGTTGNTIYF
>NA|TRBV5-6|TRBJ2-7|NA
TGTGCCAGCAGTTGGACTACCTCCCTTGGCGAGCAGTACTTC
CASSWTTSLGEQYF
>NA|TRBV7-2|TRBJ2-1|NA
TGTGCCAGCAGCTTAGGGCAGACAACTGAGCAGTTCTTC
CASSLGQTTEQFF
>NA|TRBV7-2|TRBJ2-5|TRBD2
TGTGCCAGCAGCACCCGGACTAGCGACGAGACCCAGTACTTC
CASSTRTSDETQYF
>NA|TRBV27|TRBJ2-1|NA
TGTGCCAGCACCTTCCTCCGGAGTTTGGGCAATGAGCAGTTCTTC
CASTFLRSLGNEQFF
>NA|TRBV28|TRBJ1-2|NA
TGTGCCAGCAGTCCCACCCTACGAGAGGGCTACACCTTC
CASSPTLREGYTF
>NA|TRBV20-1|TRBJ2-5|TRBD1
TGCAGTGCTAGTGTGACAGGGGCCTACCAAGAGACCCAGTACTTC
CSASVTGAYQETQYF
>NA|TRBV28|TRBJ2-2|NA
TGTGCCAGCAGTTTCCGAGGGGGCGGGGAGCTGTTTTTT
CASSFRGGGELFF
>NA|TRBV6-2/TRBV6-3|TRBJ2-3|NA
TGTGCCAGCAGTTACGCTAAGACTAGCACAGATACGCAGTATTTT
CASSYAKTSTDTQYF
>NA|TRBV4-2|TRBJ2-3|TRBD2
TGTGCCAGCAGCCAAAGGCTAGCGGGGGTTCAAGATACGCAGTATTTT
CASSQRLAGVQDTQYF
>NA|TRBV5-3|TRBJ2-3|TRBD2
TGTGCCAGAAGCATCTCCCCACTAGCGGGGGGGCCCTTGGATACGCAGTATTTT
CARSISPLAGGPLDTQYF
>NA|TRBV27|TRBJ1-2|NA
TGTGCCAGCAGTACCCTGACACGGATGGGCGGCTACACCTTC
CASSTLTRMGGYTF
>NA|TRBV11-1|TRBJ2-3|TRBD2
TGTGCCAGCAGCCCGGGACTAGCGGTAACAGATACGCAGTATTTT
CASSPGLAVTDTQYF
>NA|TRBV9|TRBJ2-3|TRBD2
TGTGCCAGCAGCCCCAGCATTGGACTAGCGACAGATACGCAGTATTTT
CASSPSIGLATDTQYF
>few|TRBV4-2|TRBJ2-2|NA
TGTGCCAGCAGCCAATATGACATGGGCAGGGGACACACCGGGGAGCTGTTTTTT
CASSQYDMGRGHTGELFF